This T cell receptor beta chain comes out of a study of CD8 T cells in ankylosing spondylitis. Each TCR beta library was made by quantitative 5'-RACE that incorporated molecular barcodes. Via MiXCR, TCRdb re-called the 5' RACE reads, giving one row per CDR3 protein. This sample has 750,000 to 850,000 distinct CDR3 sequences, with around 11% found just once. Findings and limits, study-wide: Reportedly, matched ankylosing spondylitis synovial fluid was significantly enriched for disease-linked clones. A TCR beta motif of fewer than ten highly homologous variants seemed to mark ankylosing spondylitis blood. Peripheral blood held disease-linked clones only at relatively low frequency, and these were CD8+.

This clonotype was recorded a few times. Its matching antigen is unknown. Germline V gene lookup returns CDR1 MDHEN and CDR2 SYDVKM. The CDR3 has 16 amino acids. V lost 2 bases, J lost 0 bases, and 13 bases lay in between. The source material was blood, either unsorted or a sorted T cell fraction (not recorded which). This receptor was identified in a male donor with ankylosing spondylitis. The V call is TRBV28, the J call TRBJ1-1; possibly TRBD1 for D (5 bases). The chain's CDR3 is CASSLRGEAMNTEAFF. Written as DNA, the CDR3 is TGTGCCAGCAGTTTAAGGGGTGAGGCGATGAACACTGAAGCTTTCTTT.